The 20 T cell receptor beta chains listed next were all sequenced from one sample in a study of cytomegalovirus exposure and HLA in healthy donors. Data came from immunoSEQ multiplex PCR; TCRdb stores just in-frame clones and leaves some out. The sample has about 160,000 clones, about 86% seen once; the top ten hold around 6%. Sequencing was performed on PBMCs. These receptors came from a woman in her twenties or thirties in good health and CMV-seronegative.

A single count supports this clone. V is TRBV28 and J is TRBJ2-6, with D possibly TRBD2 on 7 matching bases. With 6 bases removed from V and 0 bases from J, the gap between germline ends came to 15 bases. The CDR3 sequence is 17 residues long. Germline V gives CDR1 MDHEN, CDR2 SYDVKM. CDR3 DNA: TGTGCCAGCAGGAAAGGGGGGGTCCCCTCTGGGGCCAACGTCCTGACTTTC. Translation: CASRKGGVPSGANVLTF.

The V call is TRBV7-9, the J call TRBJ2-7; D remains ambiguous. The CDR3 consists of 12 residues. The V gene's germline CDR1 is SEHNR and CDR2 FQNEAQ (reference sequence). Trimming left V 5 bases short and J 4 bases short, with 9 bases between. For the CDR3, the DNA is TGTGCCAGCAGCCACAGCGATTACGAGCAGTACTTC. This translates into CASSHSDYEQYF.

The rearrangement uses TRBV15 and TRBJ1-5; D unclear. Per the germline V gene, CDR1 is LNHNV and CDR2 is YYDKDF (reference sequence). The CDR3 sequence is 15 residues long. V lost 0 bases, J lost 0 bases, and 6 bases lay in between. This chain's CDR3 is CATSREGNSNQPQHF. The DNA of the CDR3 is TGTGCCACCAGCAGAGAGGGCAATAGCAATCAGCCCCAGCATTTT.

The genes are TRBV4-3 and TRBJ1-6, with D perhaps matching TRBD1 (5 bases). Trimming removed 2 bases at V and 3 bases at J, with 11 bases between. This CDR3 has 16 amino acids. Germline values: CDR1 LGHNA, CDR2 YSLEER. CDR3 loop: CASSQRGTIYNSPLHF. The CDR3 bases are TGCGCCAGCAGCCAACGGGGGACTATCTATAATTCACCCCTCCACTTT.

The gene calls are TRBV29-1 and TRBJ2-7; D possibly uses TRBD1 or TRBD2 (5 bases each). Looked up from germline, CDR1 is SQVTM and CDR2 is ANQGSEA. The CDR3 has 14 amino acids. The ends were cut back, 2 bases at V and 5 bases at J, with 16 bases in the middle. The CDR3 sequence is CSVELQGVEDEQYF. DNA for the CDR3: TGCAGCGTTGAACTCCAGGGCGTGGAGGACGAGCAGTACTTC.

This chain links TRBV2 with TRBJ2-1; D unclear. Per the germline V gene, CDR1 is SNHLY and CDR2 is FYNNEI. The CDR3 runs to 13 residues. V was cut by 0 bases and J by 14 bases, with 14 bases left in between. This CDR3 reads CASSEAPVTPKFF. CDR3 DNA sequence: TGTGCCAGCAGTGAAGCGCCGGTGACCCCAAAGTTCTTC.

The chain employs TRBV11-2 and TRBJ2-7; the match to TRBD1 covers 7 bases. Germline loops: CDR1 SGHAT, CDR2 FQNNGV. This CDR3 has 13 residues. Losses at the gene ends were 1 base for V and 5 bases for J; bases not matched to a gene: 2. The CDR3 loop reads CASSLGQGDEQYF. Here the CDR3 DNA reads TGTGCCAGCAGCTTAGGACAGGGCGACGAGCAGTACTTC.

The chain employs TRBV27 and TRBJ2-7; no reliable D call. The CDR3 totals 15 residues. CDR1 and CDR2 from the germline V gene are MNHEY and SMNVEV (reference sequence). Trimming pared 4 bases from V and 0 bases from J, leaving 13 bases between. CDR3 sequence reads: CASSSPSRSSYEQYF. DNA of the CDR3: TGTGCCAGCAGTTCCCCCTCACGGAGCTCCTACGAGCAGTACTTC.

The genes are TRBV5-1 and TRBJ2-4; TRBD2 matches 9 bases. Germline assignment: CDR1 SGHRS and CDR2 YFSETQ. The V gene end was trimmed by 0 bases and the J gene end by 8 bases; junction bases not matched to a gene: 9. This CDR3 spans 16 amino acids. The CDR3 nucleotides are TGCGCCAGCAGCTTGGGTGGCGGGAGGGCCCGGGACATTCAGTACTTC. This encodes CASSLGGGRARDIQYF.

This clone occurred a few times. V and J are TRBV29-1 and TRBJ1-2; D is undetermined. Trimming shortened V by 3 bases and J by 5 bases, and 7 bases separated the two germline ends. There are 11 residues in the CDR3. Germline V gene lookup returns CDR1 SQVTM and CDR2 ANQGSEA. In nucleotides, the CDR3 is TGCAGCGTTGAGGTGGGATATGGCTACACCTTC. This encodes CSVEVGYGYTF. Full variable domain (missing parts from reference TRBV29-1 and TRBJ1-2): SAVISQKPSRDICQRGTSLTIQCQVDSQVTMMFWYRQQPGQSLTLIATANQGSEATYESGFVIDKFPISRPNLTFSTLTVSNMSPEDSSIYLCSVEVGYGYTFGSGTRLTVV.

The chain carries TRBV29-1 and TRBJ2-1; D is perhaps TRBD1 (5 bases). Germline loops: CDR1 SQVTM, CDR2 ANQGSEA. This CDR3 spans 12 amino acids. V was clipped by 7 bases and J by 10 bases, with 17 bases between them. The CDR3 DNA follows: TGCAGCGCGATAACAGGAATCGGCGAGCAGTTCTTC. Translating gives CSAITGIGEQFF.

The V gene is TRBV4-1, the J gene TRBJ1-1, with no clear D. V was shortened by 1 base and J by 9 bases, with 12 bases between the two germline ends. Germline V gene sequence: CDR1 MGHRA, CDR2 YSYEKL. This CDR3 is built from 13 residues. Here the CDR3 DNA reads TGCGCCAGCAGCCAAGTCGGTAGGGATCAAGCTTTCTTT. Its protein is CASSQVGRDQAFF.

The table lists this clone with a few counts. The chain employs TRBV9 and TRBJ2-1; perhaps TRBD2 as D (7 bases). Germline V CDR1 and CDR2: SGDLS, YYNGEE. The CDR3 loop spans 14 amino acids. Trimming left V 3 bases short and J 6 bases short, with 13 bases between. CDR3 sequence (DNA): TGTGCCAGCAGCGCCCAAGGGGGGGTCAATGAGCAGTTCTTC. It yields the protein CASSAQGGVNEQFF.

The rearrangement uses TRBV7-8 and TRBJ1-1, with unresolved D. The CDR3 extends over 13 amino acids. Germline CDR1 SGHVS, CDR2 FQNEAQ. V was pared by 1 base and J by 1 base, with 4 bases between. The CDR3 DNA follows: TGTGCCAGCAGCTTAGTTAAGAACACTGAAGCTTTCTTT. Its protein product is CASSLVKNTEAFF. The full variable domain, completed using reference TRBV7-8 and TRBJ1-1, is GAGVSQSPRYKVAKRGQDVALRCDPISGHVSLFWYQQALGQGPEFLTYFQNEAQLDKSGLPSDRFFAERPEGSVSTLKIQRTQQEDSAVYLCASSLVKNTEAFFGQGTRLTVV.

This chain joins TRBV28 and TRBJ2-7, with 8 nucleotides matching TRBD1. Germline V gene sequence: CDR1 MDHEN, CDR2 SYDVKM. Germline trimming cut 5 bases from V and 5 bases from J; bases unmatched to any gene: 8. This CDR3 is built from 14 residues. The CDR3 reads CASSTSTTGDEQYF. In DNA form, the CDR3 reads TGTGCCAGCAGTACCTCAACGACAGGGGACGAGCAGTACTTC. Supplemented by reference TRBV28 and TRBJ2-7, the full variable domain reads DVKVTQSSRYLVKRTGEKVFLECVQDMDHENMFWYRQDPGLGLRLIYFSYDVKMKEKGDIPEGYSVSREKKERFSLILESASTNQTSMYLCASSTSTTGDEQYFGPGTRLTVT.

The chain couples TRBV27 to TRBJ2-5, with D hard to call. In germline, CDR1 is MNHEY, CDR2 SMNVEV (reference sequence). V lost 3 bases and J lost 1, with 12 bases in between. The CDR3 consists of 15 residues. This CDR3 reads CASSFIMHPQETQYF. The CDR3 bases are TGTGCCAGCAGTTTTATCATGCACCCCCAAGAGACCCAGTACTTC.

The chain links TRBV7-9 to TRBJ1-2; 8 bases agree with TRBD1. V shed 5 bases and J 3 bases; nucleotides not matched to a gene: 11. This CDR3 spans 16 amino acids. CDR1 SEHNR and CDR2 FQNEAQ come from the germline V gene (reference sequence). The DNA of the CDR3 is TGTGCCAGCAGCCCCCATATTGGACAGGGTGACTATGGCTACACCTTC. It specifies CASSPHIGQGDYGYTF.

A few counts support this clone. V is TRBV7-2 and J is TRBJ1-2; 8 positions agree with TRBD1. The length of the CDR3 is 15 residues. Germline loops: CDR1 SGHTA, CDR2 FQGNSA. The junction had 9 bases not matched to a gene; V was cut back by 2 bases and J by 7 bases. The CDR3 nucleotides read TGTGCCAGCAGCTTACATCCCGGACAGGGCTCTGGCTACACCTTC. It specifies CASSLHPGQGSGYTF.

The J gene is TRBJ1-1, the V gene TRBV7-3, with a weak D call TRBD1 (6 bases). Germline lookup yields CDR1 SGHTA and CDR2 FQGTGA. Trimming left V 5 bases short and J 6 bases short, with 13 bases between. CDR3 length: 13 amino acids. The CDR3 reads CASSVTGSSEAFF. CDR3 bases: TGTGCCAGCAGCGTTACAGGGAGTTCTGAAGCTTTCTTT.

This clone was detected once. V is TRBV2 and J is TRBJ1-6; maybe TRBD1 (5 bases). The CDR3 contains 17 residues. V lost 2 bases to trimming and J lost 0 bases, with 11 bases between them. The germline CDR1 and CDR2 sequences are SNHLY and FYNNEI. The CDR3: CASSEWGGSSYNSPLHF. Written as DNA, the CDR3 is TGTGCCAGCAGTGAATGGGGGGGTAGCTCCTATAATTCACCCCTCCACTTT.